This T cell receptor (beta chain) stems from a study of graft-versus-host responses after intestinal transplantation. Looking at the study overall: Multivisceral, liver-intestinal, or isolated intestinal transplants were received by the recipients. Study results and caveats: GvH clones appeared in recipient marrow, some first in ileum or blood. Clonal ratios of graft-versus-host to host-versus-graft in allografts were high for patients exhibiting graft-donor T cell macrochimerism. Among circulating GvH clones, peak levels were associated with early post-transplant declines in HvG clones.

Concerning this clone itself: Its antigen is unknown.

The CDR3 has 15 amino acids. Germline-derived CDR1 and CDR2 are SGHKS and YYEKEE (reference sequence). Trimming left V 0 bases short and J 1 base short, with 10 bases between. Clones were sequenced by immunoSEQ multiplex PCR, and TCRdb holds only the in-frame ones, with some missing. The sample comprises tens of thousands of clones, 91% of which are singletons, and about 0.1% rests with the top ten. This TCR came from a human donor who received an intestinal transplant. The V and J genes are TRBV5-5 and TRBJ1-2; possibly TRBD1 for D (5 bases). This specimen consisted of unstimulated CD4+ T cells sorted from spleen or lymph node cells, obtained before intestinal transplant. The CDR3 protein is CASSLGQILNYGYTF. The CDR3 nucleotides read TGTGCCAGCAGCTTGGGACAGATCCTTAACTATGGCTACACCTTC.